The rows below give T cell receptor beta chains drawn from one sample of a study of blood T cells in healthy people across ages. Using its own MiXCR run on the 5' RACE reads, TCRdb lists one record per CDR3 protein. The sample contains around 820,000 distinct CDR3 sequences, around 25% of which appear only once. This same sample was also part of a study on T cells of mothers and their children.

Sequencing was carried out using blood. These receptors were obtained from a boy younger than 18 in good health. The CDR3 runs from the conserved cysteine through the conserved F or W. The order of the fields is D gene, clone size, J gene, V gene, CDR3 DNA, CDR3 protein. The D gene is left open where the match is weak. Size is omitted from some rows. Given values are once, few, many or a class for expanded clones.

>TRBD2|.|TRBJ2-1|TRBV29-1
TGCAGCGTGAGACTAGCGGGACGACAGAATGAGCAGTTCTTC
CSVRLAGRQNEQFF
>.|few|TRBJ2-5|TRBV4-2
TGTGCCAGCAGCCAAGAAAACTGGACGATAGGGGAGCAGTACTTC
CASSQENWTIGEQYF
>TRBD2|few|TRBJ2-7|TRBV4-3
TGCGCCAGCAGCCAAGAAGCGGGGGGGAACTACGAGCAGTACTTC
CASSQEAGGNYEQYF
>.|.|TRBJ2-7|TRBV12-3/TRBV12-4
TGTGCCAGCAGCCCTGGGCAGGGTATGAAGTACGAGCAGTACTTC
CASSPGQGMKYEQYF
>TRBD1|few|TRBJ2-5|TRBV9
TGTGCCAGCAGCCCCCATGGGACAGAAGAGACCCAGTACTTC
CASSPHGTEETQYF
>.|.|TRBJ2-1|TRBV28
TGTGCCAGCAGGCTAAGATCGCAGGGTGAGCAGTTCTTC
CASRLRSQGEQFF
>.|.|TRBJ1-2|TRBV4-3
TGCGCCAGCAGCCAAGCGTCAGGTCCTAACTATGGCTACGCCTTC
CASSQASGPNYGYAF
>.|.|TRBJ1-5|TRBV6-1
TGTGCCAGCAGTCGCGGGCAGTGGAATCAGCCCCAGCATTTT
CASSRGQWNQPQHF
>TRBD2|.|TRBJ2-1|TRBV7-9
TGTGCCAGCAGCTTACCTCCGGGACTAGCCTACAATGAGCAGTTCTTC
CASSLPPGLAYNEQFF
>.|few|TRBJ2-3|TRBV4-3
TGCGCCAGCAGTCAAGTTTCGGGGGCCCCGAGTACAGATACGCAGTATTTT
CASSQVSGAPSTDTQYF
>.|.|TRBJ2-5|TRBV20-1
TGCAGTGCTAGAGATGGGCGACGGAACGGGGAGACCCAGTACTTC
CSARDGRRNGETQYF
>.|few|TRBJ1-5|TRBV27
TGTGCCAGCAGTTTCAGGGGAATCCCAAATCAGCCCCAGCATTTT
CASSFRGIPNQPQHF
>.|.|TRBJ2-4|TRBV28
TGTGCCAGCCCCTCGGGGGGCCGTTCGAACATTCAGTACTTC
CASPSGGRSNIQYF
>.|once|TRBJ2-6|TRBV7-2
TGTGCCAGCAGCCTAACGGGGGACGGGTACTCTGGGGCCAACGTCCTGACTTTC
CASSLTGDGYSGANVLTF
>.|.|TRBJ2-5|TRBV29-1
TGCAGCGGGAGCGACAGCTACCAAGAGACCCAGTACTTC
CSGSDSYQETQYF
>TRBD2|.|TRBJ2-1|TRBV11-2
TGTGCCAGCAGGAGAGCGGGGGTCTGGAATGAGCAGTTCTTC
CASRRAGVWNEQFF
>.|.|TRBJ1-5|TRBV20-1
TGCAGTGCTAGAGAGGGCGGCAGTTCCAATCAGCCCCAGCATTTT
CSAREGGSSNQPQHF
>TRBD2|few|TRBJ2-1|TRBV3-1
TGTGCCAGCAGCCAAGCGGCAGGACTAGCGGACAATGAGCAGTTCTTC
CASSQAAGLADNEQFF
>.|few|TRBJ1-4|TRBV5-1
TGCGCCAGCAGGGCAGGGAATGAAAAACTGTTTTTT
CASRAGNEKLFF
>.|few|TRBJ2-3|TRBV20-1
TGCAGTGCTAGAGATTTCCTAGCGAGACGCACAGATACGCAGTATTTT
CSARDFLARRTDTQYF
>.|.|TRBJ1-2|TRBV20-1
TGCAGTGCCGGCCGGGGACGGAACTATGGCTACACCTTC
CSAGRGRNYGYTF
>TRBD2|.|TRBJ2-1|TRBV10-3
TGTGCCATCAGTGCGGCTAGCGGGGGGCACAATGAGCAGTTCTTC
CAISAASGGHNEQFF
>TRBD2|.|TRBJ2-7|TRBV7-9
TGTGCCAGCAGCCCCTTGGGCGGGAGTCACGAGCAGTACTTT
CASSPLGGSHEQYF
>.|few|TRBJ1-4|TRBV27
TGTGCCAGCAGGGGCCCGGGTTATGAAAAACTGTTTTTT
CASRGPGYEKLFF
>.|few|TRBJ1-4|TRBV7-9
TGTGCCAGCAGCTTTAACGCCAGATCTACTAATGGAAAACTGTTTTTT
CASSFNARSTNGKLFF
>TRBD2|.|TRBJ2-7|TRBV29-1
TGCAGCGTTGTACTAGCGGGCCCAAGCTCCTACGTGCAGTACTTC
CSVVLAGPSSYVQYF
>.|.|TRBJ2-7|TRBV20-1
TGCAGTGCTAGACCCCCCCTGGGGGTGAGCTCCTACGAGCAGTACTTC
CSARPPLGVSSYEQYF
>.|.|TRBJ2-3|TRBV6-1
TGTGCCAGCAGGATCTCCGGTGCAGATACGCAGTATTTT
CASRISGADTQYF
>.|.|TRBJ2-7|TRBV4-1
TGCGCCAGCAGCCAAGTCGCTGATCCCAGTTACGAGCAGTACTTC
CASSQVADPSYEQYF
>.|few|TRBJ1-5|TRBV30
TGTGCCTGGTCCCAGGAGAATCAGCCCCAGCATTTT
CAWSQENQPQHF
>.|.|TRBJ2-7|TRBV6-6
TGTGCCAGCAGTTACGCGGACAGCAACTACGAGCAGTACTTC
CASSYADSNYEQYF
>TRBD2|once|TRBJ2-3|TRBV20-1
TGCAGTGCTTTGCGGGAGCGGGGGGGCGCAGATACGCAGTATTTT
CSALRERGGADTQYF
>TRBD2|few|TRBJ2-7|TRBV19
TGTGCCAGTAGTATACTCCGCGGGGGTAGCGGACCCTACGAGCAGTACTTC
CASSILRGGSGPYEQYF
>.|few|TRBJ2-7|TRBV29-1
TGCAGCGTTGAGCTGGGTGACCGCTACGAGCAGTACTTC
CSVELGDRYEQYF
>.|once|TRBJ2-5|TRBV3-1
TGTGCCAGCAGCCAAGGGGGAAGGGAGACCCAGTACTTC
CASSQGGRETQYF
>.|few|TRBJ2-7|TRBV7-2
TGTGCCAGCAGCTTCGAGGGGTTCGCCGAGCAGTACTTC
CASSFEGFAEQYF
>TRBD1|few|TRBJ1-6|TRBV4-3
TGCGCCAGCAGCCAGGGGACAGGGAACAATTCACCCCTCCACTTT
CASSQGTGNNSPLHF
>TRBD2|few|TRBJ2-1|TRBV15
TGTGCCACCAGCAGAGAAGCGGGAGGGGGAGGCAATGAGCAGTTCTTC
CATSREAGGGGNEQFF
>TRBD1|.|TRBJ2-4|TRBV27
TGTGCCAGCAGAACCGGGACAGGACTCGCGGACATCCAGTACTTC
CASRTGTGLADIQYF
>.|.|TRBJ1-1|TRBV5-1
TGCGCCAGCAGCTTGCCTGGGGCGCGGGGCACTGAAGCTTTCTTT
CASSLPGARGTEAFF
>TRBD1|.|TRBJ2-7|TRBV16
TGTGCCAGCAGCCGCGTTCAGGACAGGTCCTACGAGCAGTACTTC
CASSRVQDRSYEQYF
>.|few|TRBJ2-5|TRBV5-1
TGCGCCAGCAGCTTGGTCGGCGATTACCCGCAAGAGACCCAGTACTTC
CASSLVGDYPQETQYF
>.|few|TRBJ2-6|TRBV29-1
TGCAGCGCCGCGGACGGATTCTCTGGGGCCAACGTCCTGACTTTC
CSAADGFSGANVLTF
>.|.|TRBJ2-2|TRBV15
TGTGCCACTGAGCCCTGGACGATTAACACCGGGGAGCTGTTTTTT
CATEPWTINTGELFF